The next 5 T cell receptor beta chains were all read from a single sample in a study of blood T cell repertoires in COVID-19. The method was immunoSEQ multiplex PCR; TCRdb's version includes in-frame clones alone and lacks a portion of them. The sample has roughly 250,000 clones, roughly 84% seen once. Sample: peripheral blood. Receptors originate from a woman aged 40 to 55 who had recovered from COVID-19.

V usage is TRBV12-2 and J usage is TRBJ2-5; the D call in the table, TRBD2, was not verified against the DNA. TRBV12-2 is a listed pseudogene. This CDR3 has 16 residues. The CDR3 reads CASRLAGGGAMETQYF. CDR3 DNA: TGTGCAAGTCGCTTAGCGGGCGGGGGGGCTATGGAGACCCAGTACTTC.

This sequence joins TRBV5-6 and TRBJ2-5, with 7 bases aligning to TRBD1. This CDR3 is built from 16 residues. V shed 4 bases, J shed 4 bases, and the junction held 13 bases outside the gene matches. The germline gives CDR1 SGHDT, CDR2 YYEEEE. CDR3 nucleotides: TGTGCCAGCAGCCCGGGGACAGACCCCGGAGGAGAGACCCAGTACTTC. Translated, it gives CASSPGTDPGGETQYF. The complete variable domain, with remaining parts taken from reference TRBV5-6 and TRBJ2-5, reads DAGVTQSPTHLIKTRGQQVTLRCSPKSGHDTVSWYQQALGQGPQFIFQYYEEEERQRGNFPDRFSGHQFPNYSSELNVNALLLGDSALYLCASSPGTDPGGETQYFGPGTRLLVL.

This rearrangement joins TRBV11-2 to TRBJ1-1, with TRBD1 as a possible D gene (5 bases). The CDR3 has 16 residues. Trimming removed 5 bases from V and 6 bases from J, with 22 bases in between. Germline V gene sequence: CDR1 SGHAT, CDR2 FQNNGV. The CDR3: CASSPLRVTGNPEAFF. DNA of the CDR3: TGTGCCAGCAGCCCCCTAAGAGTCACAGGTAACCCTGAAGCTTTCTTT.

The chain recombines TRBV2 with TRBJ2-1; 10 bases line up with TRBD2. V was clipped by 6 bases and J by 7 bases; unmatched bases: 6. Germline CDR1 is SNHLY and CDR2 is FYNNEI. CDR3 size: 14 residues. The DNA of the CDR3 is TGTGCCAGCAGGGTAGCGGGGGGCCCGAATGAGCAGTTCTTC. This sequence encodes CASRVAGGPNEQFF.

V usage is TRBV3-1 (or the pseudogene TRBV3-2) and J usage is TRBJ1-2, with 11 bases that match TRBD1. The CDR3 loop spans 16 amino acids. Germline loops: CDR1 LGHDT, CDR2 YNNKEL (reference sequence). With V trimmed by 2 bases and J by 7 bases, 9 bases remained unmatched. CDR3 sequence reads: CASSQQTGQGVGGYTF. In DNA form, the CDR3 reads TGTGCCAGCAGCCAACAAACGGGACAGGGGGTTGGTGGCTACACCTTC.